This TCR beta chain came from a study of T cells in Graves' hyperthyroidism and ophthalmopathy. Whole-study findings and limits: Blood also contained most expanded thyroid clonotypes above 0.001. In simple terms, a model built on 13 V-J features told ophthalmopathy apart from stable hyperthyroidism.

Enrolled ophthalmopathy patients presented with a Clinical Activity Score of at least 3, a NOSPECS grade of at least 4, and disease duration under 3 months. This clonotype was recorded at least ten times. Its cognate antigen is unknown. This CDR3 has 13 amino acids. Trimming stripped 6 bases from V and 0 bases from J, with 11 bases between. CDR1 SQVTM and CDR2 ANQGSEA come from the germline V gene. RNA transcripts provided the source from which TCR beta CDR3 regions were amplified. Initially, a first-round RT-PCR of the TCR CDR3 employed the HTBI primer set. Each CDR3 protein gets one entry after TCRdb re-called the multiplex PCR reads with MiXCR. Altogether under 350,000 distinct CDR3 sequences are present, about 17% being singletons, with the ten largest covering about 50%.

The chain combines TRBV29-1 with TRBJ1-1; tentative D call: TRBD1 (5 bases). The sample comprised blood. This TCR came from a woman aged 55-69 years with Graves' ophthalmopathy. CDR3 region: CSVPSGLNTEAFF. CDR3 bases: TGCAGCGTCCCCTCAGGGTTGAACACTGAAGCTTTCTTT.